The 16 T cell receptor beta chains presented below share a single source sample, sequenced in a study of T-cell reconstitution after alpha-beta-depleted transplantation in children. Construction of the TCRbeta library involved unique molecular identifiers. TCRdb re-called the PCR reads with MiXCR, one entry per CDR3 protein. Counted here are roughly 300,000 distinct CDR3 sequences, about a tenth occurring once; the ten biggest clones make up around 9.1%. Material: PBMCs from the stem cell graft donor, obtained from the stem cell graft. All receptors come from a human donor who donated a stem cell graft to a child with SCID.

This clonotype was counted only a few times. This chain connects TRBV12-3 or TRBV12-4 to TRBJ1-1; no clear D. With 5 bases removed from V and 3 bases from J, the gap between germline ends came to 7 bases. The CDR3 extends over 12 amino acids. CDR3 coding DNA: TGTGCCAGCAGTAATGTTTACACTGAAGCTTTCTTT. This encodes CASSNVYTEAFF.

V and J are TRBV12-3 or TRBV12-4 and TRBJ2-7, with TRBD2 identical over 7 bases. With 2 bases clipped from V and 7 bases from J, the junction kept 8 bases outside the gene matches. The CDR3 is made up of 14 amino acids. CDR3 sequence: CASSLSGAPLEQYF. DNA for the CDR3: TGTGCCAGCAGTTTAAGCGGGGCTCCCCTGGAGCAGTACTTC.

This clonotype was seen at least ten times. The chain has TRBV5-1 and TRBJ2-2, with D possibly matching TRBD1 (7 bases). The V and J ends lost 7 bases and 4 bases respectively, with 20 bases between them. Per the germline V gene, CDR1 is SGHRS and CDR2 is YFSETQ. The CDR3 is 16 amino acids. CDR3 sequence (DNA): TGCGCCAGCGGTGAACTAGCCTCAGGGGGCACCGGGGAGCTGTTTTTT. Translation gives CASGELASGGTGELFF.

This clonotype was seen many times. The chain links TRBV9 to TRBJ2-3; 11 nucleotides match TRBD2. V was clipped by 0 bases and J by 2 bases; unmatched bases: 14. The V gene's germline CDR1 is SGDLS and CDR2 YYNGEE. This CDR3 spans 20 amino acids. CDR3 in DNA: TGTGCCAGCAGCGTAGCTATCGAAGGAGTAGCGGGGGGGCCCACAGATACGCAGTATTTT. This codes for CASSVAIEGVAGGPTDTQYF.

V usage is TRBV6-2 or TRBV6-3 and J usage is TRBJ2-1; possibly TRBD1 for D (5 bases). CDR3 length: 17 amino acids. V was pared by 2 bases and J by 0 bases, with 14 bases between. In germline, CDR1 is MNHEY, CDR2 SVGEGT. The CDR3 region is CASSYGKGQSSYNEQFF. CDR3 sequence (DNA): TGTGCCAGCAGTTACGGGAAGGGGCAAAGCTCCTACAATGAGCAGTTCTTC.

This clonotype appeared many times. This sequence joins TRBV5-1 and TRBJ1-1; D is undetermined. V was cut by 1 base and J by 4 bases, with 11 bases left in between. CDR3 size: 14 residues. The germline V gene has CDR1 SGHRS and CDR2 YFSETQ. The CDR3 DNA reads TGCGCCAGCAGCTTGATTTTGGGGAGCACTGAAGCTTTCTTT. It translates to CASSLILGSTEAFF.

Points on this clonotype: Just one base apart from a much larger clone, this may be a read error. The V call is TRBV20-1, the J call TRBJ1-1; no definite D call. Germline V CDR1 and CDR2: DFQATT, SNEGSKA (reference sequence). This CDR3 is built from 13 residues. V lost 6 bases to trimming and J lost 6 bases, with 17 bases between them. The DNA for the CDR3 is TGCAGTGCGAATCGTCCGGGGATGGCTGAAGCTTTCTTT. This gives the protein CSANRPGMAEAFF.

This clonotype was seen more than once but under ten times. V gene TRBV24-1 combines with J gene TRBJ1-5, with D hard to call. The CDR3 runs to 15 residues. The germline gives CDR1 KGHDR, CDR2 SFDVKD. The V end was cut by 2 bases, the J end by 2 bases, with 9 bases between. CDR3 bases: TGTGCCACCAGTGATTGCGGGCAGGGCAATCAGCCCCAGCATTTT. Translating it yields CATSDCGQGNQPQHF.

The CDR3 loop is CASSFPGRDSLEQYF. Here the CDR3 DNA reads TGTGCCAGCAGCTTCCCAGGCCGGGACAGCCTCGAGCAGTACTTC. The chain carries TRBV7-9 and TRBJ2-7, with 7 bases matching TRBD1. The CDR3 covers 15 residues. Germline V CDR1 and CDR2: SEHNR, FQNEAQ (reference sequence). Germline trimming cut 3 bases from V and 6 bases from J; bases unmatched to any gene: 11.

This clonotype was picked up a small number of times. The CDR3 bases are TGTGCCAGCAGCTCACGCCCGGCGGATACGCAGTATTTT. Its protein product is CASSSRPADTQYF. The gene calls are TRBV7-2 and TRBJ2-3, with unresolved D. The CDR3 covers 13 residues. From germline, CDR1 is SGHTA and CDR2 FQGNSA. V was shortened by 4 bases and J by 6 bases, with 11 bases between the two germline ends.

The V call is TRBV5-1, the J call TRBJ2-1, with D possibly being TRBD2 (7 bases). Germline V gene data show CDR1 as SGHRS and CDR2 as YFSETQ. Trimming removed 3 bases at V and 7 bases at J, with 17 bases between. The CDR3 is 15 amino acids. The CDR3 protein is CASSSGGQSLNEQFF. CDR3 in DNA: TGCGCCAGCAGCTCGGGAGGACAGTCCCTTAATGAGCAGTTCTTC.

This clonotype was seen a few times. The rearrangement uses TRBV5-5 and TRBJ1-5; weak D call: TRBD1 (6 bases). The CDR3 spans 16 residues. Trimming stripped 3 bases from V and 1 base from J, with 14 bases between. The germline gives CDR1 SGHKS, CDR2 YYEKEE (reference sequence). CDR3 coding DNA: TGTGCCAGCAGCTCCAAACAGGGAGCGAGCAATCAGCCCCAGCATTTT. Amino acid sequence: CASSSKQGASNQPQHF.

This clonotype was seen more than once but under ten times. The chain carries TRBV5-1 and TRBJ2-7, with 9 bases identical to TRBD2. The CDR3 sequence is 14 residues long. Trimming removed 2 bases from V and 7 bases from J; junction bases left unmatched: 7. CDR1 and CDR2 from the germline V gene are SGHRS and YFSETQ. Here the CDR3 reads CASSLAGGEREQYF. The CDR3 DNA follows: TGCGCCAGCAGCTTAGCGGGGGGCGAGAGAGAGCAGTACTTC.

This clonotype was observed a few times. CDR3 sequence (DNA): TGTGCCAGCAGTTTATCGAACGTGTTGGGACAGGCAGATACGCAGTATTTT. Translating gives CASSLSNVLGQADTQYF. The chain joins TRBV27 to TRBJ2-3, with 8 bases that match TRBD1. V lost 0 bases to trimming and J lost 4 bases; unmatched junction nucleotides: 9. The CDR3 is made up of 17 amino acids. Germline loops: CDR1 MNHEY, CDR2 SMNVEV (reference sequence).

The rearrangement links TRBV3-1 to TRBJ1-4; tentatively, D is TRBD1 (6 bases). The CDR3 is 15 amino acids. Trimming removed 4 bases at V and 5 bases at J, with 14 bases between. Per germline, CDR1 LGHDT and CDR2 YNNKEL (reference sequence). The CDR3 loop is CASSRWDTLNEKLFF. In DNA, the CDR3 is TGTGCCAGCAGCCGCTGGGACACCCTCAATGAAAAACTGTTTTTT.

This clonotype was seen only a few times. Written as DNA, the CDR3 is TGTGCCAGCAGGGACAACCAAGAGACCCAGTACTTC. Its protein product is CASRDNQETQYF. The V gene is TRBV7-9, the J gene TRBJ2-5; maybe TRBD1 (5 bases). The CDR3 extends over 12 amino acids. Germline V gives CDR1 SEHNR, CDR2 FQNEAQ (reference sequence). Trimming left V 6 bases short and J 0 bases short, with 5 bases between.